This T cell receptor beta chain was retrieved from a study of shared clonotypes between healthy human individuals. This CDR3 region has 20 residues. Germline CDR1 is SNHLY and CDR2 is FYNNEI. V was shortened by 6 bases and J by 0 bases, with 24 bases between the two germline ends. The protocol was immunoSEQ multiplex PCR, while the TCRdb copy is restricted to in-frame clones and leaves out a portion. This table holds a few million clones, approximately 96% found once. The specimen sequenced was naive CD4+ T cells sorted from blood. Subset in this sample: CD45RA+ positively selected. This chain joins TRBV2 and TRBJ2-6; TRBD1 is a possible D gene (5 bases). The receptor was derived from a man aged 18-30 years in good health. This chain's CDR3 is CASSALPAQGTFSGANVLTF. CDR3 DNA: TGTGCCAGCAGCGCCCTTCCGGCGCAGGGAACTTTCTCTGGGGCCAACGTCCTGACTTTC.